The clone carrying this T cell receptor (beta chain) was observed many times. With a constant-region primer, TCR beta cDNA was made from approximately 520 ng of total RNA. It was through three nested multiplex PCR rounds of slightly modified ARM-PCR that TCR beta libraries arose. TCRdb reprocessed the multiplex PCR reads with MiXCR, giving one entry per CDR3 protein. In the table there are some 320,000 distinct CDR3 sequences, 60% to 80% of which are singletons. The record originates from a study of tumor-infiltrating lymphocytes in primary liver carcinoma. In the study overall: Spanning 4.2 to 10 cm, the tumors were T1-T3 N0M0.

The blood RNA (from unsorted whole blood) was obtained, and germline DNA was also extracted. This TCR derives from a man aged 35 to 55 with primary liver carcinoma and hepatitis B virus infection. Sequencing was performed on peripheral blood.

The CDR3 region is CASDTGIGNEQFF. CDR3 nucleotides: TGTGCCAGCGATACCGGGATCGGCAATGAGCAGTTCTTC. The V and J genes are TRBV28 and TRBJ2-1; TRBD2 might be the D (5 bases). This CDR3 spans 13 amino acids. Trimming pared 8 bases from V and 6 bases from J, leaving 14 bases between. CDR1 and CDR2 from the germline V gene are MDHEN and SYDVKM.